Below, 8 T cell receptor beta chains from the same sample are listed, as sequenced in a study of T cell repertoires in cytomegalovirus infection. Their cognate antigens are unknown. MiXCR, run by TCRdb on the reads, gives a single entry per CDR3 protein. The top ten clones hold roughly 20% of a sample with 550,000 to 850,000 distinct CDR3 sequences, roughly 36% of them seen once. The source was cultured PBMCs, collected from culture after CMV antigen stimulation. Source of these receptors: a human donor in good health (CMV status not recorded). Some clones in this sample may be carry-over from other donors' samples.

The CDR3 nucleotides are TGTGCCACCAGTGATAGTACGGCACGGGCCTACAATGAGCAGTTCTTC. Its protein product is CATSDSTARAYNEQFF. The chain has TRBV24-1 and TRBJ2-1; D remains ambiguous. The CDR3 extends over 16 amino acids. The germline V and J ends were trimmed by 3 bases and 2 bases, with 13 bases remaining between them. Germline V gene lookup returns CDR1 KGHDR and CDR2 SFDVKD.

The chain carries TRBV7-9 and TRBJ2-1; 9 bases line up with TRBD2. V shed 5 bases and J 7 bases; nucleotides not matched to a gene: 9. The germline V gene encodes CDR1 SEHNR and CDR2 FQNEAQ (reference sequence). This CDR3 is 15 amino acids long. CDR3 loop: CASSLSGSFGNEQFF. The CDR3 DNA sequence: TGTGCCAGCAGCCTTAGCGGGAGCTTTGGGAATGAGCAGTTCTTC.

This clonotype was detected many times. This chain connects TRBV12-3 or TRBV12-4 to TRBJ2-5; TRBD1 matches at 7 bases. After removal of 7 bases from V and 2 bases from J, the junction contained 16 bases not matched to a gene. The CDR3 length is 17 residues. This CDR3 is CASTHRPFGQAQETQYF. The DNA of the CDR3 is TGTGCCAGCACACACCGCCCCTTCGGACAGGCTCAAGAGACCCAGTACTTC.

This rearrangement joins TRBV4-2 to TRBJ1-2; D call uncertain. Germline V CDR1 and CDR2: LGHNA, YNFKEQ. Trimming took off 0 bases at V and 7 bases at J, with 6 bases between the two ends. The CDR3 loop spans 12 amino acids. CDR3 residues: CASSQEGSGYTF. For the CDR3, the DNA is TGTGCCAGCAGCCAAGAAGGAAGTGGCTACACCTTC.

This clonotype showed up many times. V and J are TRBV7-2 and TRBJ1-2; D is unresolved. The CDR3 is 13 residues long. The V and J ends lost 1 base and 4 bases respectively, with 7 bases between them. Germline V gives CDR1 SGHTA, CDR2 FQGNSA. The CDR3 protein is CASSLGIAYGYTF. CDR3 DNA sequence: TGTGCCAGCAGCTTAGGTATAGCCTATGGCTACACCTTC. Based on the CDR3 plus reference TRBV7-2 and TRBJ1-2, the full variable domain is GAGVSQSPSNKVTEKGKDVELRCDPISGHTALYWYRQSLGQGLEFLIYFQGNSAPDKSGLPSDRFSAERTGGSVSTLTIQRTQQEDSAVYLCASSLGIAYGYTFGSGTRLTVV.

This clonotype was seen a handful of times. The gene calls are TRBV25-1 and TRBJ2-7; tentatively, D is TRBD1 (6 bases). V lost 0 bases, J lost 3 bases, and 9 bases lay in between. Germline V gene data show CDR1 as MGHDK and CDR2 as SYGVNS. The length of the CDR3 is 14 residues. The CDR3 loop reads CASSEYRGGYEQYF. CDR3 DNA sequence: TGTGCCAGCAGTGAATACCGAGGGGGCTACGAGCAGTACTTC.

V usage is TRBV11-2 and J usage is TRBJ2-7; D may match TRBD1 or TRBD2 (5 bases each). V lost 5 bases to trimming and J lost 2 bases, with 19 bases between them. The CDR3 runs to 16 residues. The germline gives CDR1 SGHAT, CDR2 FQNNGV. CDR3 amino acids: CASSPRARTGPYEQYF. The CDR3 DNA sequence: TGTGCCAGCAGCCCTAGGGCACGAACGGGACCCTACGAGCAGTACTTC.

This clonotype was seen repeatedly, ten times or more. CDR3 protein: CASSLGFQGTNEKLFF. CDR3 coding DNA: TGTGCCAGCAGCTTAGGATTCCAGGGGACTAATGAAAAACTGTTTTTT. The chain is built from TRBV7-6 and TRBJ1-4, with D perhaps TRBD1 (6 bases). Germline CDR1 and CDR2: SGHVS and FNYEAQ. The ends were cut back, 1 base at V and 2 bases at J, with 11 bases in the middle. The CDR3 totals 16 residues.